The sequence of this TCR beta chain was determined in a study of shared clonotypes between healthy human individuals. Assay used: immunoSEQ multiplex PCR; TCRdb lists only in-frame clones, some missing. The sample includes hundreds of thousands of clones, 90% to 97% of them seen just once. Germline V gives CDR1 SGHRS, CDR2 YFSETQ. The length of the CDR3 is 12 residues. Between the trimmed V and J ends, which lost 2 bases and 0 bases, there was a span of 2 bases. The sequenced sample was naive CD4+ T cells sorted from blood. As for subset: CD45RA+ positively selected. The chain couples TRBV5-1 to TRBJ2-5; no clear D. The TCR was taken from a woman in her thirties in good health. CDR3 coding DNA: TGCGCCAGCAGCTTAAACCAAGAGACCCAGTACTTC. The encoded protein is CASSLNQETQYF.